The clone carrying this T cell receptor (beta chain) was seen more than once but under ten times. The data belong to a study of patients and donors after allogeneic stem cell transplantation. TCRdb independently ran MiXCR on the RT-PCR reads; one entry per CDR3 protein. The repertoire holds about 230,000 distinct CDR3 sequences, with roughly 13% as singletons. CDR3 length: 13 amino acids. The V gene's germline CDR1 is SEHNR and CDR2 FQNEAQ (reference sequence). The J segment lost 5 bases and the V segment lost 6 bases, leaving 7 bases of the junction unmatched. The source is a human donor who was either an allogeneic HSCT recipient or a stem cell or donor lymphocyte infusion donor (not recorded which). It is not recorded whose cells these are; they may come from a transplant donor. Sequenced input: blood, either unsorted or a sorted T cell fraction (not recorded which). The V call is TRBV7-9, the J call TRBJ2-7; 7 bases fit TRBD1. The CDR3 DNA follows: TGTGCCAGCAGACAGGGGCGCGGAGACGAGCAGTACTTC. Translated: CASRQGRGDEQYF.